These 3 T cell receptor beta chains came from one sample sequenced in a study of control samples from healthy donors and cancer patients. Profiled with immunoSEQ multiplex PCR; TCRdb holds only in-frame clones, not every one. The sample consists of 53,000 or so clones, 87% of them appearing once. The sample taken for sequencing was PBMCs. These TCRs come from a man aged 55 to 70 with head and neck cancer.

In DNA, the CDR3 is TGCGCCAGCAGCCCGGGATTCGGGACAGGGACCGGGGAGCTGTTTTTT. Its protein is CASSPGFGTGTGELFF. The V and J genes are TRBV4-3 and TRBJ2-2; 9 positions match TRBD1. The CDR3 is made up of 16 amino acids. The germline V gene encodes CDR1 LGHNA and CDR2 YSLEER. V gave up 4 bases and J gave up 5 bases; unmatched junction bases: 8.

The chain joins TRBV27 to TRBJ2-3; 13 nucleotides align to TRBD2. Germline values: CDR1 MNHEY, CDR2 SMNVEV (reference sequence). This CDR3 is built from 17 residues. V was clipped by 4 bases and J by 6 bases; unmatched bases: 10. CDR3 loop: CASSSGLAGLHTDTQYF. The DNA for the CDR3 is TGTGCCAGCAGTTCGGGACTAGCGGGGCTCCATACGGATACGCAGTATTTT.

The gene calls are TRBV7-2 and TRBJ2-5; D not resolved. Trimming took 2 bases from V and 4 from J, leaving 5 bases between them. The CDR3 covers 12 residues. Germline CDR1 SGHTA, CDR2 FQGNSA. The CDR3 sequence: CASSLHRETQYF. CDR3 bases: TGTGCCAGCAGCTTACATCGAGAGACCCAGTACTTC.